This T cell receptor beta chain was sequenced in a study of OX40 agonist ivuxolimab in advanced cancers. General observations from the study: Averaging showed that CD8+ T cells had more expanded clones than CD4+ did.

Assay: immunoSEQ multiplex PCR; the TCRdb copy retains only in-frame clones and omits some. In the table there are approximately 26,000 clones, around 82% of which are singletons. The V and J ends lost 6 bases and 6 bases, in that order; junction bases with no gene match: 8. Germline loops: CDR1 SGDLS, CDR2 YYNGEE. This CDR3 is 14 amino acids long. Concerning this clone: Its matching antigen is unknown.

Sequenced here: CD4+ or CD8+ T cells sorted from blood, sampled in a trial of the OX40 agonist ivuxolimab. This clonotype originated in an adult with an advanced solid tumor such as melanoma, head and neck, liver or kidney cancer. The chain links TRBV9 to TRBJ1-5, with 8 bases identical to TRBD1. The CDR3 region has the DNA TGTGCCAGCAATTCAGGGGGCCGGGCTCAGCCCCAGCATTTT. Translation: CASNSGGRAQPQHF.